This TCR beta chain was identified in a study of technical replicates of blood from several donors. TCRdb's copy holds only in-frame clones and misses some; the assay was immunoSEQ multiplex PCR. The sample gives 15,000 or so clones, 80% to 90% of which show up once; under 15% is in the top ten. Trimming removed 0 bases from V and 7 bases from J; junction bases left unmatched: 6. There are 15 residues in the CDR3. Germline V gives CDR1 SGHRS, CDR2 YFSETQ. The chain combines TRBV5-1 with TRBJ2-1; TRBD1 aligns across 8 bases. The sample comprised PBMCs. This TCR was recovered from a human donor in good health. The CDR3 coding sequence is TGCGCCAGCAGCTTGGCAGGGGGCGCAGTGAATGAGCAGTTCTTC. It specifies CASSLAGGAVNEQFF.